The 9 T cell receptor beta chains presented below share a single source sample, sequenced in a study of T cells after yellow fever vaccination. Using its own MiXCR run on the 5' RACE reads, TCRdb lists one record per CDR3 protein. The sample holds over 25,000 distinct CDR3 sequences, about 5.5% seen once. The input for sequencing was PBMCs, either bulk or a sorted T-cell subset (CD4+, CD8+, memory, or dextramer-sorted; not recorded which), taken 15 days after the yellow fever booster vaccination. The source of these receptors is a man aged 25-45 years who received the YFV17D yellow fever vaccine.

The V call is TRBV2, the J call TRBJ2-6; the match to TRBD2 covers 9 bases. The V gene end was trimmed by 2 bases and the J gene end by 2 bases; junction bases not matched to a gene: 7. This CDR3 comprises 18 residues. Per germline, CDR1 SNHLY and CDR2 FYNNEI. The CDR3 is CASSELGTSFPGANVLTF. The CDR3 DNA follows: TGTGCCAGCAGTGAATTGGGGACTAGCTTTCCTGGGGCCAACGTCCTGACTTTC.

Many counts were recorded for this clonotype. CDR3 sequence (DNA): TGTGCCACCAGCAGAGATCTGGCGGGAGTGGTAAATGAGCAGTTCTTC. This gives the protein CATSRDLAGVVNEQFF. The chain carries TRBV15 and TRBJ2-1; 7 bases align to TRBD2. Germline V gene sequence: CDR1 LNHNV, CDR2 YYDKDF (reference sequence). V trimming: 0 bases; J trimming: 7 bases; junction bases outside the gene matches: 9. The CDR3 has 16 amino acids.

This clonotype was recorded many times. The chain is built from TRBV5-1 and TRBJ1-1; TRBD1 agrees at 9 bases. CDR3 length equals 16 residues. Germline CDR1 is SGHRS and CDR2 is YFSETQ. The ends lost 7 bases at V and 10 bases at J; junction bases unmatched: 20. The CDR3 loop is CASELGTGGGDRGAFF. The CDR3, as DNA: TGCGCCAGCGAGCTTGGAACAGGGGGCGGGGATAGAGGAGCTTTCTTT.

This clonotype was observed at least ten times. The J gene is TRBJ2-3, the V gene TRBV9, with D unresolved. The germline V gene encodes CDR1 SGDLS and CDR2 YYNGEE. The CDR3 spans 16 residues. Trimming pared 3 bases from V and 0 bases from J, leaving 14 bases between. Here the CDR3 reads CASSDQNTLSTDTQYF. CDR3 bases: TGTGCCAGCAGCGACCAGAATACCCTAAGCACAGATACGCAGTATTTT. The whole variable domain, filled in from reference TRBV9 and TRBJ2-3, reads DSGVTQTPKHLITATGQRVTLRCSPRSGDLSVYWYQQSLDQGLQFLIQYYNGEERAKGNILERFSAQQFPDLHSELNLSSLELGDSALYFCASSDQNTLSTDTQYFGPGTRLTVL.

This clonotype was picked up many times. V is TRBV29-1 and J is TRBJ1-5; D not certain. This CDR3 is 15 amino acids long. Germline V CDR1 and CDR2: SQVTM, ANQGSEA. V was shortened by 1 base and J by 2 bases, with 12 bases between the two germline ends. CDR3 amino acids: CSVEGGSGGNQPQHF. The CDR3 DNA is TGCAGCGTTGAAGGAGGGTCCGGCGGCAATCAGCCCCAGCATTTT.

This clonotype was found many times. The CDR3 is CASSPTSGGAPEQYF. The CDR3 DNA sequence: TGCGCCAGCAGCCCAACCTCGGGAGGGGCCCCCGAGCAGTACTTC. The V gene is TRBV4-3, the J gene TRBJ2-7; 8 nucleotides align to TRBD2. This CDR3 has 15 amino acids. J lost 6 bases, V lost 4 bases, and 11 bases had no gene match. The germline V gene has CDR1 LGHNA and CDR2 YSLEER.

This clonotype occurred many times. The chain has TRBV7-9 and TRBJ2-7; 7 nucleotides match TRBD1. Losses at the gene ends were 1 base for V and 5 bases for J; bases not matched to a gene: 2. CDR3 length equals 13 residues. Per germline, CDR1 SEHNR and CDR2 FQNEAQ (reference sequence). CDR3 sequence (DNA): TGTGCCAGCAGCTTAGGACAGGGACACGAGCAGTACTTC. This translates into CASSLGQGHEQYF. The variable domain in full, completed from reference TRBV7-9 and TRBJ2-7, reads DTGVSQNPRHKITKRGQNVTFRCDPISEHNRLYWYRQTLGQGPEFLTYFQNEAQLEKSRLLSDRFSAERPKGSFSTLEIQRTEQGDSAMYLCASSLGQGHEQYFGPGTRLTVT.

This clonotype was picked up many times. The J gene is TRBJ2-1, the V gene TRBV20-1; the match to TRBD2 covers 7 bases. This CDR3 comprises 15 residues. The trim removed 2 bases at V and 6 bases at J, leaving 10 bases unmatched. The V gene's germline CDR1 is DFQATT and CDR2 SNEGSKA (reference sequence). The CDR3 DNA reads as TGCAGTGCTAGATCTGGAGGGACTAACCTCAATGAGCAGTTCTTC. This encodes CSARSGGTNLNEQFF.

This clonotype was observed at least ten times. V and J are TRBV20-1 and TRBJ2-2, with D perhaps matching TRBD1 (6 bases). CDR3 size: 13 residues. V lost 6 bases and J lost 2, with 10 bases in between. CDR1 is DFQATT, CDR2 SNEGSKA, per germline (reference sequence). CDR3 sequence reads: CSAPDSNTGELFF. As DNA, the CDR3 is TGCAGTGCACCGGACAGCAACACCGGGGAGCTGTTTTTT.